One sample yielded the 11 T cell receptor beta chains listed below, sequenced in a study of CD8+ T cells in alopecia areata. Treatment: oral pan-JAK inhibitor, 5-10 mg twice daily. Extraction of RNA preceded its reverse transcription into cDNA, which served as the sequencing template. Using immunoSEQ multiplex PCR, the repertoire was profiled, and TCRdb retains in-frame clones only, with some absent. In the table there are about 76,000 clones, approximately 70% of which are singletons. Material: CD8+ T cells sorted from blood, obtained at week 24, from a patient treated with tofacitinib. The origin of the receptors is a human donor with alopecia areata.

The chain has TRBV11-2 and TRBJ2-5, with 8 bases lining up with TRBD1. In germline, CDR1 is SGHAT, CDR2 FQNNGV. The junction had 4 bases not matched to a gene; V was cut back by 3 bases and J by 1 base. The CDR3 length is 15 residues. This CDR3 reads CASSLGQAPQETQYF. In nucleotides, the CDR3 is TGTGCCAGCAGCTTGGGACAGGCGCCCCAAGAGACCCAGTACTTC.

The chain links TRBV6-6 to TRBJ1-2, with D uncertain. Trimming pared 0 bases from V and 6 bases from J, leaving 5 bases between. Germline assignment: CDR1 MNHNY and CDR2 SVGAGI (reference sequence). This CDR3 is 12 amino acids long. CDR3 residues: CASSYSTDGYTF. CDR3 in DNA: TGTGCCAGCAGTTACTCGACCGATGGCTACACCTTC.

The chain uses TRBV29-1 and TRBJ2-2, with no clear D. Trimming removed 3 bases at V and 0 bases at J, with 11 bases between. The germline V gene has CDR1 SQVTM and CDR2 ANQGSEA. The CDR3 spans 15 residues. This CDR3 is CSVDDRNTNTGELFF. In nucleotides, the CDR3 is TGCAGCGTTGACGACCGTAATACGAACACCGGGGAGCTGTTTTTT.

The rearrangement joins TRBV30 to TRBJ2-2; D is perhaps TRBD1 (6 bases). Germline V lookup: CDR1 GTSNPN, CDR2 SVGIG (reference sequence). V dropped 1 base and J dropped 13 bases, with 22 bases sitting between them. The CDR3 totals 15 residues. The CDR3 region is CAWSASDRNVGWLFF. DNA for the CDR3: TGTGCCTGGAGTGCGTCCGACAGGAATGTAGGGTGGCTGTTTTTT.

This clone was recorded once. The genes are TRBV9 and TRBJ2-5; 14 bases are a match to TRBD2. Trimming at V came to 1 base and at J to 5 bases, leaving 7 bases not matched to a gene. The CDR3 totals 17 residues. Germline V gene lookup returns CDR1 SGDLS and CDR2 YYNGEE. The chain's CDR3 is CASSVLGLAGDGETQYF. CDR3 bases: TGTGCCAGCAGCGTACTGGGACTAGCGGGAGATGGTGAGACCCAGTACTTC.

This clone is termed medium-sized (0.01 to 0.1%). The same CDR3 can be traced to other DNA sequences in this sample. The V and J genes are TRBV6-5 and TRBJ2-2; D is undetermined. Germline CDR1 and CDR2: MNHEY and SVGAGI. This CDR3 has 12 residues. V lost 4 bases, J lost 7 bases, and 7 bases lay in between. The CDR3 is CASSLVDGELFF. In DNA, the CDR3 is TGTGCCAGCAGTTTAGTGGACGGGGAGCTGTTTTTT.

This chain joins TRBV19 and TRBJ2-7; tentatively, D is TRBD1 or TRBD2 (5 bases each). Germline loops: CDR1 LNHDA, CDR2 SQIVND (reference sequence). The CDR3 loop spans 15 amino acids. The V gene lost 5 bases and the J gene lost 1 base, with 15 bases spanning the gap. Here the CDR3 reads CASSPAGTGSYEQYF. In DNA, the CDR3 is TGTGCCAGTAGTCCTGCCGGGACGGGGTCCTACGAGCAGTACTTC.

V and J are TRBV2 and TRBJ2-7; no firm D call. The germline V and J ends were trimmed by 3 bases and 4 bases, with 10 bases remaining between them. Germline lookup yields CDR1 SNHLY and CDR2 FYNNEI. The CDR3 is 13 amino acids. As DNA, the CDR3 is TGTGCCAGCAGTGAGATCCCTTCGTACGAGCAGTACTTC. Amino acid sequence: CASSEIPSYEQYF.

This clone came up a few times. The rearrangement joins TRBV27 to TRBJ1-5; D is perhaps TRBD1 (5 bases). With 4 bases removed from V and 7 bases from J, the gap between germline ends came to 20 bases. The CDR3 runs to 16 residues. Looked up from germline, CDR1 is MNHEY and CDR2 is SMNVEV (reference sequence). In DNA form, the CDR3 reads TGTGCCAGCAGTTCCCGGACATCTGTTATTGGGCAGCCCCAGCATTTT. Translating it yields CASSSRTSVIGQPQHF.

This clone was detected a few times. The chain combines TRBV27 with TRBJ2-5; tentative D call: TRBD2 (6 bases). The V and J ends lost 4 bases and 1 base respectively, with 13 bases between them. This CDR3 has 15 amino acids. From germline, CDR1 is MNHEY and CDR2 SMNVEV (reference sequence). CDR3 sequence reads: CASSSGGTIQETQYF. CDR3 nucleotides: TGTGCCAGCAGTTCGGGCGGGACGATCCAAGAGACCCAGTACTTC.

This clone appeared once. V is TRBV4-1 and J is TRBJ2-2, with D tentatively TRBD1 or TRBD2 (7 bases each). V was clipped by 2 bases and J by 5 bases, with 15 bases between them. CDR3 length: 16 residues. Germline loops: CDR1 MGHRA, CDR2 YSYEKL. CDR3 DNA: TGCGCCAGCAGCCAATCTCCAGGGGGGGCTACCGGGGAGCTGTTTTTT. This encodes CASSQSPGGATGELFF.